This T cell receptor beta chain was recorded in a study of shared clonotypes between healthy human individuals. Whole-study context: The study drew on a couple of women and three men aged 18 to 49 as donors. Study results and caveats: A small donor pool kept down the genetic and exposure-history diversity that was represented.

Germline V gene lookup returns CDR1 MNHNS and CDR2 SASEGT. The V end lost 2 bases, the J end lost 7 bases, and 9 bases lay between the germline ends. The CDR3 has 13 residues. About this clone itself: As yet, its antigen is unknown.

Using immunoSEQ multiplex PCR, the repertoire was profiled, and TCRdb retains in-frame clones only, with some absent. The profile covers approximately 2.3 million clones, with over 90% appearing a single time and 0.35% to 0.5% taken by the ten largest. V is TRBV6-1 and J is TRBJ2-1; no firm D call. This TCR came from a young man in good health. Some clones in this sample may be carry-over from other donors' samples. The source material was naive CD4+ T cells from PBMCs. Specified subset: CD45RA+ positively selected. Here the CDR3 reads CASSEKGGNEQFF. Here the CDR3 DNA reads TGTGCCAGCAGTGAAAAGGGTGGGAATGAGCAGTTCTTC.